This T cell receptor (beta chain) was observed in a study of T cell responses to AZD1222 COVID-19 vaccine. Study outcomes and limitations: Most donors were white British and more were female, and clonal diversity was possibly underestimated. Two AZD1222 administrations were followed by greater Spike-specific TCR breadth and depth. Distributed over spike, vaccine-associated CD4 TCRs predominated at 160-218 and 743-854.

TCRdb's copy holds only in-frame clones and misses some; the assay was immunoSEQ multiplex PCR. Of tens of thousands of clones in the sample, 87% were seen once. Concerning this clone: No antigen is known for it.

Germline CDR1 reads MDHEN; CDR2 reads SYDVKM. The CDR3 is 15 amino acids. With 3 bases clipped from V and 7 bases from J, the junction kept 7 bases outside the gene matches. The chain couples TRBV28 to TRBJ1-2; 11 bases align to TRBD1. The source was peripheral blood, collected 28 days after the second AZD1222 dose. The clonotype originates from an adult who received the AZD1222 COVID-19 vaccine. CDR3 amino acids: CASSLGDRGNRGYTF. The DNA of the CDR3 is TGTGCCAGCAGTTTGGGGGACAGGGGGAATCGTGGCTACACCTTC.